The clone carrying this TCR beta chain has at least ten counts. Its specificity is unknown. The sample originates from a study of response to subunit inactivated influenza vaccine. The CDR3 length is 16 residues. From germline, CDR1 is LGHNA and CDR2 YSLEER. The germline V and J ends were trimmed by 3 bases and 3 bases, with 17 bases remaining between them. TCRdb redid the calling of the RT-PCR reads with MiXCR, one entry per CDR3 protein. Of 490,000 or so distinct CDR3 sequences in the sample, roughly 8.2% were seen once. Findings and limits, study-wide: The authors suggested that few new T cells are recruited per seasonal influenza vaccination.

The chain links TRBV4-3 to TRBJ2-5; D could derive from TRBD1 or TRBD2 (6 bases each). The input for sequencing was PBMCs from blood, taken approximately 25 months after vaccination. The receptor was isolated from a man between 50 and 75 years old who received an inactivated influenza vaccine. CDR3 in amino acids: CASSQPRGREEETQYF. Written as DNA, the CDR3 is TGCGCCAGCAGCCAGCCCCGGGGGCGAGAGGAAGAGACCCAGTACTTC.